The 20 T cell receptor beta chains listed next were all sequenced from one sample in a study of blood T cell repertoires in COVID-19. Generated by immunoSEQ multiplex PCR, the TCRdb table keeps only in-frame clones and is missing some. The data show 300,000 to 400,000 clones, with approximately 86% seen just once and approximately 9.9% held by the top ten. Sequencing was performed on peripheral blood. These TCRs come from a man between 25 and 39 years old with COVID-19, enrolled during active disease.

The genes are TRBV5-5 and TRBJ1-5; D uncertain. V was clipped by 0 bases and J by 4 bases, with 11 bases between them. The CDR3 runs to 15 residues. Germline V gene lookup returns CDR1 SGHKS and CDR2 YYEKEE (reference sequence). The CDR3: CASSLAGYQNQPQHF. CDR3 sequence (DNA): TGTGCCAGCAGCTTGGCGGGGTATCAGAATCAGCCCCAGCATTTT. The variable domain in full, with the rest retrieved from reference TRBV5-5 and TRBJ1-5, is DAGVTQSPTHLIKTRGQQVTLRCSPISGHKSVSWYQQVLGQGPQFIFQYYEKEERGRGNFPDRFSARQFPNYSSELNVNALLLGDSALYLCASSLAGYQNQPQHFGDGTRLSIL.

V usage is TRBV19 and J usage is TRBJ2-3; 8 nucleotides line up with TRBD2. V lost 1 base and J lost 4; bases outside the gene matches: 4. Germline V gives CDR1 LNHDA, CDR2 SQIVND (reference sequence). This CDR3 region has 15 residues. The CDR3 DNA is TGTGCCAGTAGTATAGGGACTAGCTTGCCAGATACGCAGTATTTT. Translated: CASSIGTSLPDTQYF.

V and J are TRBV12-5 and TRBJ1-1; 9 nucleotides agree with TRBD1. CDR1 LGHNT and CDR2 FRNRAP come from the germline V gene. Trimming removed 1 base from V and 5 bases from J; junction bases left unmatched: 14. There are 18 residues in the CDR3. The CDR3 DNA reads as TGTGCTAGTGGTTTGGGATCCGGGACAGGGTTCGGGGTAACTGAAGCTTTCTTT. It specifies CASGLGSGTGFGVTEAFF.

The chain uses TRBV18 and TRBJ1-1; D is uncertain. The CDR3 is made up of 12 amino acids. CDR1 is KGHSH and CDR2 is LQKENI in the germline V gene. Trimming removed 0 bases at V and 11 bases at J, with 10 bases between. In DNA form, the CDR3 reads TGTGCCAGCTCACCACCGAGTAGGGAGGCTTTCTTT. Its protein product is CASSPPSREAFF.

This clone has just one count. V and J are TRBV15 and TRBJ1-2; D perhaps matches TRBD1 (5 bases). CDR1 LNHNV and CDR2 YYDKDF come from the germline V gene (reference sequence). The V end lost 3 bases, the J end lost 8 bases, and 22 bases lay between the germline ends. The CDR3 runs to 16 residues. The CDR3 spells CATSRGDSMGLRGYTF. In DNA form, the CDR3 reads TGTGCCACCAGCAGGGGGGATTCGATGGGACTGCGCGGCTACACCTTC.

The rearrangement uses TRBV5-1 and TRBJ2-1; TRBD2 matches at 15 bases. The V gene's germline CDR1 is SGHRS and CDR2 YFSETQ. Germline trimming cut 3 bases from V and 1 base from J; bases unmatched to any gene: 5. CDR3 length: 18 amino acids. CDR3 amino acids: CASSYGLAGGGSYNEQFF. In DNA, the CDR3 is TGCGCCAGCAGCTATGGACTAGCGGGAGGGGGATCCTACAATGAGCAGTTCTTC.

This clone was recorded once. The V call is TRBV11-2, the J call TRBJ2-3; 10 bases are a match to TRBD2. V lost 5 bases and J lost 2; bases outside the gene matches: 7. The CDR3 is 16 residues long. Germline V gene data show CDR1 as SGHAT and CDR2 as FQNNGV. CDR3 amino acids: CASSPGTSDFTDTQYF. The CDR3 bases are TGTGCCAGCAGCCCCGGGACTAGCGACTTCACAGATACGCAGTATTTT. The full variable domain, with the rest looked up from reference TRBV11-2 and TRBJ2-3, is EAGVAQSPRYKIIEKRQSVAFWCNPISGHATLYWYQQILGQGPKLLIQFQNNGVVDDSQLPKDRFSAERLKGVDSTLKIQPAKLEDSAVYLCASSPGTSDFTDTQYFGPGTRLTVL.

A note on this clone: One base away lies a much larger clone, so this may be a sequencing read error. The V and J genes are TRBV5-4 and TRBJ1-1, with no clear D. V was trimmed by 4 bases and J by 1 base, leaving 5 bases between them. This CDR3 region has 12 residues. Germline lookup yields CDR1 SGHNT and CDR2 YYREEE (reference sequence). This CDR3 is CASSRQNTEAFF. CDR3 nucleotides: TGTGCCAGCAGCCGACAGAACACTGAAGCTTTCTTT.

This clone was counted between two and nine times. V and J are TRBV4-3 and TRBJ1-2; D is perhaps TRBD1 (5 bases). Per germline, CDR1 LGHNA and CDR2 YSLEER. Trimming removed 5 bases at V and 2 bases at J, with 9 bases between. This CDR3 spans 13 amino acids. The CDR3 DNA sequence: TGCGCCAGCAGCTTGACAGACAACTATGGCTACACCTTC. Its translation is CASSLTDNYGYTF.

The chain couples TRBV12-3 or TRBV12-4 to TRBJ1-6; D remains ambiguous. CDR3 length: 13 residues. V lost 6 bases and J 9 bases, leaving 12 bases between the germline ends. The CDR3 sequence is CASSLAAGSPLHF. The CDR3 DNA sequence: TGTGCCAGCAGCCTAGCCGCAGGTTCACCCCTCCACTTT.

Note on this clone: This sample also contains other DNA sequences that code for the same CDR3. The CDR3 DNA reads as TGTGCCAGCAGCCTTGGACTAGCGGGAGGACAAGAGACCCAGTACTTC. Protein: CASSLGLAGGQETQYF. J is TRBJ2-5 and V is TRBV5-4, with TRBD2 identical over 14 bases. The germline CDR1 and CDR2 sequences are SGHNT and YYREEE (reference sequence). CDR3 size: 16 residues. V shed 4 bases, J shed 2 bases, and the junction held 4 bases outside the gene matches.

The CDR3 DNA reads TGTGCCAGTAGTATTGAAGCCCCACGGGGACAGGGATCTGGAAACACCATATATTTT. It translates to CASSIEAPRGQGSGNTIYF. The V gene is TRBV19, the J gene TRBJ1-3, with TRBD1 matching over 9 bases. Germline V gene data show CDR1 as LNHDA and CDR2 as SQIVND (reference sequence). V trimming: 3 bases; J trimming: 1 base; junction bases outside the gene matches: 13. The CDR3 runs 19 residues.

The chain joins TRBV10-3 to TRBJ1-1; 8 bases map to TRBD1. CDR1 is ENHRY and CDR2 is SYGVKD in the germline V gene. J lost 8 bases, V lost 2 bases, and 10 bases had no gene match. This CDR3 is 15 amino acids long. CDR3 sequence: CAISEPRQGSGEAFF. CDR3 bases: TGTGCCATCAGTGAGCCGCGACAGGGGTCGGGAGAAGCTTTCTTT.

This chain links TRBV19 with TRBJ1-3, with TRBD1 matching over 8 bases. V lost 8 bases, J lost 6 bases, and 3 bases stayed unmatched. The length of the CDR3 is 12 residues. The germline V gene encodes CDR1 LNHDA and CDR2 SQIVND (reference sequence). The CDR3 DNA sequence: TGTGCCAGTGGACAGGGAAAAAACACCATATATTTT. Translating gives CASGQGKNTIYF.

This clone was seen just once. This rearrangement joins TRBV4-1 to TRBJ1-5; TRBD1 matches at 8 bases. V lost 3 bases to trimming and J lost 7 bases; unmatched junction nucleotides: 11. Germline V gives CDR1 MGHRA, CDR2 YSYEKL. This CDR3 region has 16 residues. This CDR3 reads CASSQYSGQGRQPQHF. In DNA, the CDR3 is TGCGCCAGCAGCCAGTACTCTGGACAGGGCCGGCAGCCCCAGCATTTT.

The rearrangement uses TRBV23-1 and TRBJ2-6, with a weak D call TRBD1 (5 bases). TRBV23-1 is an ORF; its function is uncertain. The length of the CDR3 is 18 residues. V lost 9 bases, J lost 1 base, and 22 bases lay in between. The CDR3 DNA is TGCGCCAGTCCAATGGGGCAGGTAGAACCATCTGGGGCCAACGTCCTGACTTTC. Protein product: CASPMGQVEPSGANVLTF.

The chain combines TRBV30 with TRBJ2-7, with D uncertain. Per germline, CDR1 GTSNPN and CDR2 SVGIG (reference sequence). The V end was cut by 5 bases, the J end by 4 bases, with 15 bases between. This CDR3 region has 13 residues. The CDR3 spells CAWAVGVPYEQYF. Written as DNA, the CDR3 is TGTGCCTGGGCCGTCGGAGTCCCTTACGAGCAGTACTTC.

The CDR3 DNA reads TGTGCCAGCAGTTTGGGGCAGGGGATGTTGTTCTTC. Protein product: CASSLGQGMLFF. This rearrangement joins TRBV12-3 or TRBV12-4 to TRBJ2-1, with D possibly matching TRBD1 (6 bases). CDR3 length: 12 amino acids. V was trimmed by 3 bases and J by 15 bases, leaving 15 bases between them.

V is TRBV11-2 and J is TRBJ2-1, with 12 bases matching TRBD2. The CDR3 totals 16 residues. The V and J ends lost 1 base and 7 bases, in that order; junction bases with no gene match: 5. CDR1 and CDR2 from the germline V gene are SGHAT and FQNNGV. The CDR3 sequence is CASSLVLAGGYNEQFF. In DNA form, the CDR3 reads TGTGCCAGCAGCTTAGTGCTAGCGGGAGGGTATAATGAGCAGTTCTTC.

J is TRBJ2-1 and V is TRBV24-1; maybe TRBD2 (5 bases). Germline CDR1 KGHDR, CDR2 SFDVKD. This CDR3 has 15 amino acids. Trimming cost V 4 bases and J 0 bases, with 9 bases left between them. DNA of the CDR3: TGTGCCACCAGTGAACGCGGACTCTCCTACAATGAGCAGTTCTTC. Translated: CATSERGLSYNEQFF.